This T cell receptor (beta chain) was sequenced in a study of blood T cell repertoires in COVID-19. Between the trimmed V and J ends, which lost 2 bases and 5 bases, there was a span of 18 bases. Per the germline V gene, CDR1 is SGHNT and CDR2 is YENEEA. The CDR3 is 17 amino acids. Data came from immunoSEQ multiplex PCR; TCRdb stores just in-frame clones and leaves some out. The profile shows over 200,000 clones, 86% of them singletons. The material sequenced was peripheral blood. This clonotype was sampled from a woman aged 30 to 39 who had recovered from COVID-19. The chain is built from TRBV11-3 and TRBJ2-2, with TRBD1 as a possible D gene (5 bases). As DNA, the CDR3 is TGTGCCAGCAGCTTAAACGCAGGGAAGGGGATGACCGGGGAGCTGTTTTTT. Protein sequence: CASSLNAGKGMTGELFF. Filled out from reference TRBV11-3 and TRBJ2-2, the complete variable domain reads EAGVVQSPRYKIIEKKQPVAFWCNPISGHNTLYWYLQNLGQGPELLIRYENEEAVDDSQLPKDRFSAERLKGVDSTLKIQPAELGDSAVYLCASSLNAGKGMTGELFFGEGSRLTVL.